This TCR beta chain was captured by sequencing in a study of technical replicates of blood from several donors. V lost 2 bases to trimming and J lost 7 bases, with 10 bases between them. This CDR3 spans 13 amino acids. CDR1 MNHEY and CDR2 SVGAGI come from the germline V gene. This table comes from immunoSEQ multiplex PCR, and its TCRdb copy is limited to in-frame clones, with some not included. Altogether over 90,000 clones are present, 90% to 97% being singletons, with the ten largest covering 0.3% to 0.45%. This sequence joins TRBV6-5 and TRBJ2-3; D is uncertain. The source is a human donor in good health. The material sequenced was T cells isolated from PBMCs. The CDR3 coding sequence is TGTGCCAGCAGTTACGTTAGCTCACATACGCAGTATTTT. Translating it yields CASSYVSSHTQYF.